The present T cell receptor (beta chain) was sequenced within a study of blood T cell repertoires in COVID-19. Study information: Both acute and convalescent COVID-19 samples were obtained from the United States, Italy and Spain. T cells, B-cell-depleted T cells, or PBMCs supplied cDNA or gDNA.

Per the authors' pipeline: Estimated nucleated cell counts came from reference gene primer amplification. Generated by immunoSEQ multiplex PCR, the TCRdb table keeps only in-frame clones and is missing some. V and J calls and clone size are those listed in that table; D and trimming were worked out from the DNA. The sample comprises approximately 44,000 clones, approximately 90% of which are singletons, and about 29% rests with the top ten. Germline trimming cut 2 bases from V and 4 bases from J; bases unmatched to any gene: 3. The CDR3 runs 14 residues. CDR1 is SGDLS, CDR2 YYNGEE, per germline. The rearrangement links TRBV9 to TRBJ1-2; 9 bases line up with TRBD1. This clonotype originated in a woman of 80 years or more with acute or convalescent COVID-19. The sequenced sample consisted of peripheral blood. This CDR3 reads CASSVGQGTYGYTF. The CDR3 DNA is TGTGCCAGCAGCGTGGGACAGGGAACCTATGGCTACACCTTC.